This passage covers 19 T cell receptor beta chains from one sample sequenced in a study of post-analysis software for immune sequencing data. Study-level results: In patients, five TRBV segments were more frequent than in controls, with TRBV5-6, TRBV5-1 and TRBV20-1 among them.

cDNA libraries for TCR beta contained unique molecular identifiers. TCRdb re-called the PCR reads with MiXCR, one entry per CDR3 protein. The sample shows approximately 660,000 distinct CDR3 sequences, over 45% of them seen only once. These TCRs are of unknown antigen specificity. Sequencing was performed on blood. The receptors here all came from a girl aged 2-10 years with multiple sclerosis.

This sequence joins TRBV12-3 or TRBV12-4 and TRBJ2-3; 7 nucleotides align to TRBD1. CDR3 length equals 13 residues. Germline trimming cut 11 bases from V and 0 bases from J; bases unmatched to any gene: 5. The CDR3 nucleotides read TGTGCCGCTAGGGGGCGAAGCACAGATACGCAGTATTTT. It yields the protein CAARGRSTDTQYF.

V is TRBV5-6 and J is TRBJ2-4; weak D call: TRBD2 (5 bases). Germline assignment: CDR1 SGHDT and CDR2 YYEEEE. The CDR3 has 17 residues. The germline V and J ends were trimmed by 2 bases and 0 bases, with 15 bases remaining between them. The CDR3 nucleotides read TGTGCCAGCAGCTTCTCCCCAGAGGGTCCAGCCAAAAACATTCAGTACTTC. The encoded protein is CASSFSPEGPAKNIQYF.

V usage is TRBV6-5 and J usage is TRBJ2-2, with 7 positions matching TRBD1. Per germline, CDR1 MNHEY and CDR2 SVGAGI. CDR3 length equals 14 residues. V lost 8 bases and J lost 1; bases outside the gene matches: 4. The CDR3 DNA is TGTGCCAGCCAGGGGGTCTTGAACACCGGGGAGCTGTTTTTT. Translated, it gives CASQGVLNTGELFF.

The V and J genes are TRBV12-3 or TRBV12-4 and TRBJ1-1; weak D call: TRBD1 (6 bases). The V gene lost 6 bases and the J gene lost 3 bases, with 8 bases spanning the gap. This CDR3 comprises 12 residues. The CDR3 sequence: CASRWGHTEAFF. The CDR3 DNA is TGTGCCAGCAGGTGGGGGCACACTGAAGCTTTCTTT.

The V and J genes are TRBV5-1 and TRBJ2-7, with 9 bases identical to TRBD2. CDR1 is SGHRS, CDR2 YFSETQ, per germline. Trimming removed 3 bases from V and 0 bases from J; junction bases left unmatched: 4. CDR3 length: 15 amino acids. The CDR3 loop reads CASSSNSGSSYEQYF. Written as DNA, the CDR3 is TGCGCCAGCAGCTCCAATAGCGGGAGCTCCTACGAGCAGTACTTC.

This clonotype was observed a few times. At one of its ends the junction is not consistent with the germline gene, which may arise from a read error. In DNA form, the CDR3 reads TGTGTCAGCAGTTATTCCCTAGCGGGGGACAATGAGCAGTTCTTC. Translation: CVSSYSLAGDNEQFF. The chain uses TRBV6-2 or TRBV6-3 and TRBJ2-1; 10 bases are a match to TRBD2. Germline lookup yields CDR1 MNHEY and CDR2 SVGEGT. The length of the CDR3 is 15 residues.

In this sample, this clonotype turned up a few times. This chain joins TRBV29-1 and TRBJ1-2, with D uncertain. From germline, CDR1 is SQVTM and CDR2 ANQGSEA. The ends were cut back, 7 bases at V and 4 bases at J, with 16 bases in the middle. CDR3 length: 13 residues. The CDR3 DNA reads as TGCAGCGCCCAAACCGGGTTGGGCTATGGCTACACCTTC. Protein sequence: CSAQTGLGYGYTF.

The chain links TRBV6-2 or TRBV6-3 to TRBJ2-3; a weak D match, TRBD2 (5 bases). CDR3 length: 16 amino acids. Trimming removed 6 bases from V and 3 bases from J, with 19 bases in between. CDR1 MNHEY and CDR2 SVGEGT come from the germline V gene. DNA for the CDR3: TGTGCCAGCAGCAACGGCTGGATGGAGGCGACAGATACGCAGTATTTT. It codes for CASSNGWMEATDTQYF.

The chain is built from TRBV12-3 or TRBV12-4 and TRBJ2-1; D remains unclear. V was cut by 6 bases and J by 6 bases, with 9 bases left in between. The CDR3 consists of 12 residues. CDR3 DNA: TGTGCCAGCAGCCCCCCCACCAATGAGCAGTTCTTC. The encoded protein is CASSPPTNEQFF.

This clonotype was counted between two and nine times. This rearrangement joins TRBV6-5 to TRBJ2-4; the D gene is possibly TRBD1 (6 bases). The J call may be faulty, since TRBJ2-7 better matches the DNA end. Per the germline V gene, CDR1 is MNHEY and CDR2 is SVGAGI. This CDR3 contains 13 residues. CDR3 sequence: CASRRGYGDEQYF. The CDR3 DNA reads as TGTGCCAGCAGAAGGGGGTATGGAGACGAGCAGTACTTC.

V is TRBV5-1 and J is TRBJ2-7; TRBD1 might be the D (6 bases). CDR3 length: 14 residues. Trimming took off 4 bases at V and 6 bases at J, with 17 bases between the two ends. Germline V gives CDR1 SGHRS, CDR2 YFSETQ. The CDR3 DNA follows: TGCGCCAGCAGCGGGGGACAACCACTGATCGAGCAGTACTTC. It is translated as CASSGGQPLIEQYF.

The chain carries TRBV20-1 and TRBJ2-1, with TRBD2 matching over 9 bases. From germline, CDR1 is DFQATT and CDR2 SNEGSKA (reference sequence). V was clipped by 1 base and J by 2 bases; unmatched bases: 6. The CDR3 contains 16 residues. CDR3 residues: CSARVGSGSTYNEQFF. CDR3 DNA: TGCAGTGCTAGAGTGGGTAGCGGGAGCACCTACAATGAGCAGTTCTTC.

There are a few counts of this clonotype. V and J are TRBV29-1 and TRBJ1-2; unclear D gene. Germline CDR1 is SQVTM and CDR2 is ANQGSEA. This CDR3 has 15 residues. V lost 0 bases to trimming and J lost 0 bases, with 11 bases between them. The CDR3 region has the DNA TGCAGCGTTGAAGATCGGACGGAAACTAACTATGGCTACACCTTC. Translating it yields CSVEDRTETNYGYTF.

The rearrangement uses TRBV6-1 and TRBJ2-4; TRBD1 might be the D (5 bases). The J call may be faulty, since TRBJ2-7 better matches the DNA end. Looked up from germline, CDR1 is MNHNS and CDR2 is SASEGT. CDR3 length equals 12 residues. For the CDR3, the DNA is TGTGCCAGCAGGGACAAAGACTACGAGCAGTACTTC. As protein: CASRDKDYEQYF.

In nucleotides, the CDR3 is TGTGCCAGCAGCCCCCGTCCGGGACAGGGGACAGATACGCAGTATTTT. This codes for CASSPRPGQGTDTQYF. The chain links TRBV4-2 to TRBJ2-3, with 10 bases matching TRBD1. Germline lookup yields CDR1 LGHNA and CDR2 YNFKEQ. Trimming took 4 bases from V and 3 from J; bases not matched to a gene: 7. The CDR3 sequence is 16 residues long.

This clonotype was seen a handful of times. The V gene is TRBV10-3, the J gene TRBJ2-3, with 10 bases lining up with TRBD2. Germline CDR1 and CDR2: ENHRY and SYGVKD. The CDR3 is 18 residues long. J was trimmed by 0 bases and V by 3 bases; bases with no gene match: 9. The CDR3 DNA sequence: TGTGCCATCAGTGACCTTATTACTAGCGGGACTAGCACAGATACGCAGTATTTT. Amino acids: CAISDLITSGTSTDTQYF.

This clonotype has only a few counts. The CDR3 region is CATSSYRGRYSPLHF. Written as DNA, the CDR3 is TGTGCCACCAGCAGCTACAGGGGGCGGTATTCACCCCTCCACTTT. The chain joins TRBV15 to TRBJ1-6; 9 nucleotides match TRBD1. With 3 bases clipped from V and 8 bases from J, the junction kept 5 bases outside the gene matches. The germline V gene has CDR1 LNHNV and CDR2 YYDKDF (reference sequence). The CDR3 consists of 15 residues. Using reference TRBV15 and TRBJ1-6 for the parts outside the CDR3, the full variable domain is DAMVIQNPRYQVTQFGKPVTLSCSQTLNHNVMYWYQQKSSQAPKLLFHYYDKDFNNEADTPDNFQSRRPNTSFCFLDIRSPGLGDTAMYLCATSSYRGRYSPLHFGNGTRLTVT.

The chain carries TRBV5-1 and TRBJ2-5; D uncertain. The CDR3 sequence is 13 residues long. In germline, CDR1 is SGHRS, CDR2 YFSETQ. The germline V and J ends were trimmed by 1 base and 4 bases, with 8 bases remaining between them. The CDR3 bases are TGCGCCAGCAGCTTGTTGTCCGCAGAGACCCAGTACTTC. Translating gives CASSLLSAETQYF.

The sample holds a few counts of this clonotype. The chain has TRBV6-2 or TRBV6-3 and TRBJ2-3, with 12 bases that match TRBD2. Germline-derived CDR1 and CDR2 are MNHEY and SVGEGT. The CDR3 consists of 18 residues. The junction had 7 bases not matched to a gene; V was cut back by 1 base and J by 2 bases. The CDR3 loop is CASSYFGLAGRVTDTQYF. The DNA for the CDR3 is TGTGCCAGCAGTTACTTCGGACTAGCGGGGCGGGTCACAGATACGCAGTATTTT.